These 5 T cell receptor beta chains were all obtained from the same sample, sequenced in a study of OX40 agonist ivuxolimab in advanced cancers. TCRdb keeps only in-frame clones here, not all; method: immunoSEQ multiplex PCR. This sample yields around 94,000 clones, of which more than 85% are seen a single time; around 3.4% belongs to the top ten. Sequenced here: CD4+ or CD8+ T cells sorted from blood, sampled in a trial of the OX40 agonist ivuxolimab. Source of these receptors: an adult with an advanced solid tumor such as melanoma, head and neck, liver or kidney cancer.

The chain is built from TRBV5-1 and TRBJ2-7; D gene uncertain. The CDR3 runs to 12 residues. Germline CDR1 and CDR2: SGHRS and YFSETQ. V lost 5 bases and J lost 6, with 12 bases in between. CDR3 loop: CASSHLAAEQYF. The CDR3 coding sequence is TGCGCCAGCAGTCATTTGGCCGCCGAGCAGTACTTC.

The genes are TRBV7-9 and TRBJ1-4; 7 bases are a match to TRBD1. V shed 5 bases and J 5 bases; nucleotides not matched to a gene: 5. Per the germline V gene, CDR1 is SEHNR and CDR2 is FQNEAQ (reference sequence). This CDR3 spans 14 amino acids. Here the CDR3 DNA reads TGTGCCAGCAGCCAGACAGGGAGGAATGAAAAACTGTTTTTT. Amino acid sequence: CASSQTGRNEKLFF.

This chain joins TRBV10-3 and TRBJ1-2; 7 positions match TRBD1. CDR1 ENHRY and CDR2 SYGVKD come from the germline V gene. The CDR3 is made up of 14 amino acids. Trimming cost V 3 bases and J 9 bases; bases outside gene matches: 10. CDR3 amino acids: CAISETGDLFRYTF. As DNA, the CDR3 is TGTGCCATCAGTGAAACAGGGGACCTCTTTCGCTACACCTTC.

The CDR3 DNA follows: TGTGCCACCCCACGAACTAGCGGGGGGATGAACACCGGGGAGCTGTTTTTT. Encoded protein: CATPRTSGGMNTGELFF. The V call is TRBV2, the J call TRBJ2-2, with TRBD2 matching 12 bases. The CDR3 runs 17 residues. Germline loops: CDR1 SNHLY, CDR2 FYNNEI. The V segment lost 10 bases and the J segment 1 base; nucleotides outside the gene matches: 10.

V gene TRBV7-8 combines with J gene TRBJ2-3; D call uncertain. Germline CDR1 and CDR2: SGHVS and FQNEAQ. V was clipped by 5 bases and J by 4 bases, with 13 bases between them. This CDR3 comprises 14 residues. The CDR3 here is CASSLNPPPDTQYF. CDR3 bases: TGTGCCAGCAGCCTAAACCCACCCCCAGATACGCAGTATTTT.